This T cell receptor beta chain comes out of a study of blood T cell repertoires in COVID-19. Study overall: There were acute and convalescent COVID-19 samples, and they came from the United States, Italy and Spain.

This clone occurred a few times. Enrolled during active infection, Seattle patients were then followed longitudinally. The repertoire was sequenced with immunoSEQ multiplex PCR; TCRdb's copy has only in-frame clones and lacks some. Of under 400,000 clones in the sample, approximately 89% were seen once. Sequencing was done on a sample of peripheral blood. The TCR sequence derives from a woman aged 60-75 years with COVID-19, enrolled during active disease.

This chain's CDR3 is CASSGGSSGANVLTF. In DNA form, the CDR3 reads TGTGCCAGCAGCGGAGGGAGCTCTGGGGCCAACGTCCTGACTTTC. The genes are TRBV9 and TRBJ2-6; TRBD2 might be the D (5 bases). Germline values: CDR1 SGDLS, CDR2 YYNGEE. V lost 3 bases, J lost 0 bases, and 7 bases lay in between. CDR3 length: 15 residues.